This TCR beta chain stems from a study of blood T cell dynamics during melanoma immunotherapy. With 6 bases clipped from V and 6 bases from J, the junction kept 8 bases outside the gene matches. CDR3 length: 15 residues. Germline V gene lookup returns CDR1 MNHNY and CDR2 SVGAGI (reference sequence). There are a few counts of this clone. As for time point: week 3, after first cycle of checkpoint inhibitor. Response was assessed by RECIST 1.1 at 12 weeks, except a couple of rapid progressors. Patients had no prior systemic cancer treatment, immunosuppressants or other active cancers. Data came from immunoSEQ multiplex PCR; TCRdb stores just in-frame clones and leaves some out. The sample holds roughly 30,000 clones; over 70% are singletons and the top ten take around a tenth.

This TCR was sampled from a human donor with melanoma. The V gene is TRBV6-6, the J gene TRBJ1-5; TRBD1 matches 10 bases. The source material was blood, sampled from a patient treated with checkpoint blockade. In DNA form, the CDR3 reads TGTGCCAGCAGCACAGGGGACAGGGGCGGTCAGCCCCAGCATTTT. It is translated as CASSTGDRGGQPQHF.